A single sample is the source of the 8 T cell receptor beta chains below, sequenced in a study of T cells expressing NK-cell markers. One entry per CDR3 protein, without DNA, is what TCRdb gives after re-calling the 5' RACE reads. In all, the sample yields about 380,000 distinct CDR3 sequences. The sequenced sample consisted of blood T cells: a sorted CD56 or NKG2C T cell subset, CD4+ or CD8+ T cells, or bulk PBMC T cells (not recorded which). The source is a man aged 18-75 years in good health.

The chain couples TRBV5-1 to TRBJ2-1; TCRdb selects TRBD2, and the lack of DNA leaves this call unchecked. This CDR3 contains 14 residues. CDR1 SGHRS and CDR2 YFSETQ come from the germline V gene. CDR3 sequence reads: CASNEGQGGNEQFF. The complete variable domain, with remaining parts taken from reference TRBV5-1 and TRBJ2-1, reads KAGVTQTPRYLIKTRGQQVTLSCSPISGHRSVSWYQQTPGQGLQFLFEYFSETQRNKGNFPGRFSGRQFSNSRSEMNVSTLELGDSALYLCASNEGQGGNEQFFGPGTRLTVL.

This chain joins TRBV9 and TRBJ1-6; checking the TCRdb D call of TRBD1 is not possible without DNA. The CDR3 loop spans 15 amino acids. Germline V gene data show CDR1 as SGDLS and CDR2 as YYNGEE. The CDR3 reads CASSEALESNSPLHF.

The chain employs TRBV3-1 and TRBJ2-5; TCRdb proposes TRBD1, but this gene call is untestable without DNA. CDR1 is LGHDT, CDR2 YNNKEL, per germline (reference sequence). The CDR3 length is 13 residues. CDR3 protein: CASGHRGQETQYF.

The V gene is TRBV20-1, the J gene TRBJ2-1; TCRdb proposes TRBD2, but this gene call is untestable without DNA. The V gene's germline CDR1 is DFQATT and CDR2 SNEGSKA (reference sequence). The CDR3 runs to 16 residues. CDR3 region: CSARDLIAGQTNEQFF.

According to its frequency, this clonotype is medium-sized. The rearrangement joins TRBV27 to TRBJ2-7; without DNA, the TCRdb call of TRBD1 cannot be checked. Germline CDR1 is MNHEY and CDR2 is SMNVEV (reference sequence). This CDR3 has 16 residues. The CDR3 loop reads CASSRTSGTGTYEQYF.

This rearrangement joins TRBV11-2 to TRBJ1-1; the D call from TCRdb, TRBD1, cannot be confirmed without DNA. The length of the CDR3 is 17 residues. Germline V CDR1 and CDR2: SGHAT, FQNNGV. CDR3 protein: CASSLGGMTALNTEAFF. The full variable domain, with the rest looked up from reference TRBV11-2 and TRBJ1-1, is EAGVAQSPRYKIIEKRQSVAFWCNPISGHATLYWYQQILGQGPKLLIQFQNNGVVDDSQLPKDRFSAERLKGVDSTLKIQPAKLEDSAVYLCASSLGGMTALNTEAFFGQGTRLTVV.

The V call is TRBV18, the J call TRBJ1-3. The CDR3 length is 15 residues. The V gene's germline CDR1 is KGHSH and CDR2 LQKENI. The CDR3 loop is CASSPEGSSGNTIYF. The full variable domain, its missing parts supplied by reference TRBV18 and TRBJ1-3, is NAGVMQNPRHLVRRRGQEARLRCSPMKGHSHVYWYRQLPEEGLKFMVYLQKENIIDESGMPKERFSAEFPKEGPSILRIQQVVRGDSAAYFCASSPEGSSGNTIYFGEGSWLTVV.

The chain combines TRBV12-3 or TRBV12-4 with TRBJ2-2. The CDR3 has 15 amino acids. CDR3 protein: CASSLWSFNTGELFF.